These 3 T cell receptor beta chains originate from one sample sequenced in a study of cytomegalovirus exposure and HLA in healthy donors. A multiplex PCR was run with 60 Vbeta primers and 13 Jbeta primers. Clones were sequenced by immunoSEQ multiplex PCR, and TCRdb holds only the in-frame ones, with some missing. Among fewer than 110,000 clones listed, about three quarters were seen once. The sequenced sample consisted of PBMCs. The receptors stem from a man aged 30-40 years in good health and CMV-seronegative.

This clone was found once. V and J are TRBV18 and TRBJ1-6; the match to TRBD1 covers 10 bases. This CDR3 is 16 amino acids long. CDR1 is KGHSH and CDR2 is LQKENI in the germline V gene. V dropped 5 bases and J dropped 7; count of bases not matched to a gene: 8. CDR3 amino acids: CASSTGPDRGNSPLHF. In DNA form, the CDR3 reads TGTGCCAGCTCAACAGGCCCGGACAGGGGGAATTCACCCCTCCACTTT.

The chain has TRBV2 and TRBJ1-4; D is possibly TRBD1 (6 bases). The CDR3 extends over 14 amino acids. Germline CDR1 is SNHLY and CDR2 is FYNNEI. V was trimmed by 9 bases and J by 3 bases, leaving 14 bases between them. The CDR3 here is CARRGGRSNEKLFF. The CDR3 coding sequence is TGTGCCAGAAGAGGGGGACGGTCTAATGAAAAACTGTTTTTT. Together with reference TRBV2 and TRBJ1-4, the CDR3 gives the full variable domain: EPEVTQTPSHQVTQMGQEVILRCVPISNHLYFYWYRQILGQKVEFLVSFYNNEISEKSEIFDDQFSVERPDGSNFTLKIRSTKLEDSAMYFCARRGGRSNEKLFFGSGTQLSVL.

This clone was observed once. This chain joins TRBV7-8 and TRBJ1-5; 7 bases align to TRBD1. The CDR3 covers 15 residues. V lost 2 bases and J lost 2; bases outside the gene matches: 3. In germline, CDR1 is SGHVS, CDR2 FQNEAQ. The CDR3 DNA reads TGTGCCAGCAGCTTACCCGGGACAGGCAATCAGCCCCAGCATTTT. It yields the protein CASSLPGTGNQPQHF.